This TCR beta chain was obtained from a study of shared clonotypes between healthy human individuals. Study overall: Aged 18 to 49, the donors were two women and three men.

Germline lookup yields CDR1 PRHDT and CDR2 FYEKMQ (reference sequence). This CDR3 has 12 residues. Trimming cost V 4 bases and J 3 bases, with 4 bases left between them. TCRdb's table, derived via immunoSEQ multiplex PCR, lists solely in-frame clones and lacks some. The table records about 820,000 clones, 80% to 95% of them present only once. Positive CCR7 selection of CD45RO-negative cells yielded the naive CD8 cells, and terminally differentiated effector memory CD45RA+ cells were excluded. The sequencing input was naive CD8+ T cells sorted from blood. The clonotype was recovered from a man aged 25 to 45 in good health. This chain links TRBV13 with TRBJ2-1, with D hard to call. For the CDR3, the DNA is TGTGCCAGCAGCTCCTACTACAATGAGCAGTTCTTC. This gives the protein CASSSYYNEQFF.